This record looks at one TCR beta chain sequence and its context. The antigen is unknown. This entry is derived from a study of CD8 T cells in Susac syndrome. Across the whole study: Among the Susac syndrome patients sequenced, five or six had active disease and 8 or 9 were in remission. Study conclusions and caveats: Expansion of Susac CD8+ clones peaked in TEMRA cells and in active patients. Across the total CD8+ repertoires, approximately 17 Susac-specific public clones were found. The CD8+ TEMRA repertoires yielded about 5 such clones.

RNA was extracted with the RNeasy kit, and a quantity of about 0.45 to 1 ug was reverse transcribed using random hexamers. The method of amplification for TCR beta CDR3 was immunoSEQ multiplex PCR, covering 54 Vbeta and 13 Jbeta. TCRdb passed the immunoSEQ multiplex PCR reads through MiXCR, listing each CDR3 protein once. The sample holds some 200,000 distinct CDR3 sequences, approximately 95% seen once. V lost 1 base and J 0 bases, leaving 13 bases between the germline ends. This CDR3 spans 16 amino acids. Looked up from germline, CDR1 is SGDLS and CDR2 is YYNGEE. Sequencing input: CD8+ T cells from PBMCs. This clonotype was sampled from a human donor with Susac syndrome. The V gene is TRBV9, the J gene TRBJ1-1, with a weak D call TRBD1 (5 bases). CDR3 DNA sequence: TGTGCCAGCAGCGTAACCCCGACAGAGCTGAACACTGAAGCTTTCTTT. Translating it yields CASSVTPTELNTEAFF.